This T cell receptor beta chain was recorded in a study of technical replicates of blood from a handful of donors. TCRdb's table, derived via immunoSEQ multiplex PCR, lists solely in-frame clones and lacks some. This table has approximately 51,000 clones, 93% appearing once. CDR1 is KGHSH and CDR2 is LQKENI in the germline V gene. This CDR3 is 16 amino acids long. J lost 4 bases, V lost 1 base, and 9 bases had no gene match. The clonotype originates from a human donor in good health. Some clones in this sample may be carry-over from other donors' samples. The V and J genes are TRBV18 and TRBJ2-7; TRBD2 matches 8 bases. Sequencing input: PBMCs. This CDR3 is CASSPLSGGPGYEQYF. The CDR3 DNA reads TGTGCCAGCTCACCACTTTCGGGAGGGCCAGGTTACGAGCAGTACTTC.